The clone carrying this T cell receptor beta chain was counted once. Sequencing was performed with immunoSEQ multiplex PCR; in TCRdb, only in-frame clones are kept and a portion is missing. Here the sample spans about 59,000 clones, around four fifths being singletons. The data originate from a study of blood T cell repertoires in COVID-19. The sample was peripheral blood. The sequence came from a woman older than 75 with acute or convalescent COVID-19.

The CDR3 DNA is TGTGCCAGCAGCCGCACGGAGATCGGGACCCAGTACTTC. Protein: CASSRTEIGTQYF. The chain joins TRBV2 to TRBJ2-5, with no clear D. V dropped 6 bases and J dropped 7 bases, with 15 bases sitting between them. The CDR3 is made up of 13 amino acids. From germline, CDR1 is SNHLY and CDR2 FYNNEI.